This is a list of T cell receptor beta chains from one sample in a study of blood T cell repertoires in COVID-19. Repertoires were generated with immunoSEQ multiplex PCR, while TCRdb's copy carries only in-frame clones and drops some. Of 350,000 to 450,000 clones listed, more than 80% were seen once; the top ten hold more than 0.95%. Sequenced input: peripheral blood. The receptors come from a man in his forties with acute or convalescent COVID-19. The CDR3 runs from the conserved cysteine through the conserved F or W. D genes are given only for firm matches. A clone size is listed for some rows: how often the clone was seen (once, few, many), or a class if it is expanded.

TRBV13,.,.,TRBJ1-4,CASSSVKQATNEKLFF,TGTGCCAGCAGCTCCGTAAAACAGGCAACTAATGAAAAACTGTTTTTT
TRBV9,TRBD2,once,TRBJ2-1,CASSVAGRPGGSYNEQFF,TGTGCCAGCAGCGTAGCGGGCAGGCCCGGGGGGTCCTACAATGAGCAGTTCTTC
TRBV6-5,.,.,TRBJ2-7,CASSYSGAGSYEQYF,TGTGCCAGCAGTTACTCGGGGGCAGGGTCCTACGAGCAGTACTTC
TRBV18,TRBD2,.,TRBJ2-1,CASSPLASGTYNEQFF,TGTGCCAGCTCACCACTGGCTAGCGGAACCTACAATGAGCAGTTCTTC
TRBV9,TRBD1,once,TRBJ1-2,CASSEPVGQAVDYGYTF,TGTGCCAGCAGCGAGCCGGTAGGACAGGCGGTCGACTATGGCTACACCTTC
TRBV19,TRBD2,.,TRBJ2-2,CASSIWRGGNTGELFF,TGTGCCAGTAGTATCTGGCGGGGGGGGAACACCGGGGAGCTGTTTTTT
TRBV3-1/TRBV3-2,TRBD1,.,TRBJ2-3,CASSQDGTGYDTQYF,TGTGCCAGCAGCCAAGATGGGACAGGGTACGATACGCAGTATTTT
TRBV5-1,.,.,TRBJ1-1,CASSPRTDLKTNNTEAFF,TGCGCCAGCAGCCCGCGGACAGACCTTAAAACGAATAACACTGAAGCTTTCTTT
TRBV6-5,TRBD1,.,TRBJ1-2,CASSPDRGLPHGYTF,TGTGCCAGCAGTCCTGACAGGGGGCTCCCTCATGGCTACACCTTC
TRBV19,.,.,TRBJ2-1,CASSIGGVGFNEQFF,TGTGCCAGTAGTATCGGAGGCGTCGGGTTCAATGAGCAGTTCTTC
TRBV19,TRBD1,.,TRBJ1-5,CAISRTGGNQPQHF,TGTGCCATCTCAAGGACAGGTGGCAATCAGCCCCAGCATTTT
TRBV7-9,.,.,TRBJ2-2,CASRQQGRLVAGELFF,TGTGCCAGCAGGCAACAGGGAAGATTGGTTGCCGGGGAGCTGTTTTTT
TRBV11-2,TRBD2,.,TRBJ2-2,CASSPWAGGADTGELFF,TGTGCCAGCAGCCCTTGGGCGGGGGGGGCGGACACCGGGGAGCTGTTTTTT
TRBV7-9,TRBD1,.,TRBJ2-7,CASSQRSTGDYEQYF,TGTGCCAGCAGCCAAAGGTCTACAGGGGACTACGAGCAGTACTTC
TRBV18,.,.,TRBJ1-2,CASSPREGSNYGYTF,TGTGCCAGCTCACCACGGGAGGGGTCTAACTATGGCTACACCTTC
TRBV6-1,.,.,TRBJ1-2,CASSEMQGFDYGYTF,TGTGCCAGCAGTGAAATGCAGGGTTTTGACTATGGCTACACCTTC
TRBV27,TRBD2,.,TRBJ2-3,CASSLSSGSARTDTQYF,TGTGCCAGCAGTCTATCTAGCGGGAGCGCGCGCACAGATACGCAGTATTTT
TRBV5-1,.,.,TRBJ2-1,CASSREQGSHEQFF,TGCGCCAGCAGCCGAGAACAGGGAAGCCATGAGCAGTTCTTC
TRBV29-1,TRBD1,.,TRBJ2-7,CSVEGTGGVYEQYF,TGCAGCGTTGAAGGGACAGGGGGCGTCTACGAGCAGTACTTC
TRBV27,.,.,TRBJ2-5,CASSFGSRETQYF,TGTGCCAGCAGTTTTGGGAGTAGGGAGACCCAGTACTTC
TRBV27,.,few,TRBJ2-7,CASSLGSTIIYEQYF,TGTGCCAGCAGTTTAGGGAGTACCATTATCTACGAGCAGTACTTC
TRBV7-9,TRBD1,.,TRBJ1-2,CASSPGQGASNGYTF,TGTGCCAGCAGCCCGGGACAGGGGGCCTCTAACGGCTACACCTTC
TRBV5-1,.,.,TRBJ2-1,CASSLVPSEKSPPSYNEQFF,TGCGCCAGCAGCTTGGTTCCTAGCGAGAAGTCCCCACCATCCTACAATGAGCAGTTCTTC
TRBV2,TRBD1,.,TRBJ2-7,CASSGDSHEQYF,TGTGCCAGCAGTGGGGACAGCCACGAGCAGTACTTC
TRBV5-1,TRBD2,.,TRBJ2-2,CASSLGYTSGALGELFF,TGCGCCAGCAGCTTGGGGTACACTAGCGGGGCCCTCGGGGAGCTGTTTTTT
TRBV11-2,.,.,TRBJ1-5,CASSSGVGFYSNQPQHF,TGTGCCAGCAGCTCCGGAGTCGGCTTTTATAGCAATCAGCCCCAGCATTTT
TRBV7-9,.,.,TRBJ1-4,CASSQTGLPDEKLFF,TGTGCCAGCAGCCAAACAGGGTTACCGGATGAAAAACTGTTTTTT
TRBV7-9,.,.,TRBJ1-5,CASSLAQGLSNQPQHF,TGTGCCAGCAGCTTGGCGCAGGGGCTCAGCAATCAGCCCCAGCATTTT
TRBV11-3,TRBD2,.,TRBJ2-2,CASSPGLAGDSTGELFF,TGTGCCAGCAGCCCGGGACTAGCGGGAGATTCCACCGGGGAGCTGTTTTTT
TRBV19,.,.,TRBJ2-7,CASKFSEGAYEQYF,TGTGCCAGTAAATTTTCGGAAGGGGCCTACGAGCAGTACTTC
TRBV18,.,.,TRBJ1-5,CASSPPTGNQPQHF,TGTGCCAGCTCACCACCAACAGGGAATCAGCCCCAGCATTTT
TRBV2,TRBD1,.,TRBJ1-2,CASRTGGDYGYTF,TGTGCCAGCAGGACAGGGGGCGACTATGGCTACACCTTC
TRBV6-4,.,.,TRBJ2-2,CASSDRPLKFGVTSNTGELFF,TGTGCCAGCAGTGACCGACCCTTGAAGTTCGGGGTTACTTCGAACACCGGGGAGCTGTTTTTT
TRBV29-1,TRBD2,.,TRBJ2-5,CSVDFASGVETQYF,TGCAGCGTTGATTTTGCTAGCGGGGTTGAGACCCAGTACTTC
TRBV4-3,TRBD1,.,TRBJ2-2,CASSQLQGYTGELFF,TGCGCCAGCAGCCAACTACAGGGGTACACCGGGGAGCTGTTTTTT
TRBV21-1,.,.,TRBJ2-1,CASSTYGTPYNEQFF,TGTGCCAGCAGCACCTACGGGACACCTTACAATGAGCAGTTCTTC
TRBV9,.,.,TRBJ2-5,CASSATTGGETQYF,TGTGCCAGCAGCGCGACGACAGGTGGGGAGACCCAGTACTTC
TRBV23-1,.,.,TRBJ1-6,CASSQGTSSYNSPLHF,TGCGCCAGCAGTCAAGGGACTAGCTCCTATAATTCACCCCTCCACTTT
TRBV19,TRBD2,.,TRBJ2-1,CASSIDGREGYNEQFF,TGTGCCAGTAGTATAGATGGGCGGGAGGGCTACAATGAGCAGTTCTTC
TRBV7-3,TRBD2,few,TRBJ2-1,CASSFSGTSSYNEQFF,TGTGCCAGCAGCTTTAGCGGGACCTCCTCCTACAATGAGCAGTTCTTC
TRBV20-1,.,.,TRBJ1-5,CSASRGQPQHF,TGCAGTGCTAGTCGGGGTCAGCCCCAGCATTTT
TRBV9,TRBD1,.,TRBJ2-2,CASSGRQGPNTGELFF,TGTGCCAGCAGCGGTCGACAGGGACCTAATACCGGGGAGCTGTTTTTT
TRBV11-2,.,.,TRBJ2-7,CASSLDRGTYEQYF,TGTGCCAGCAGCTTAGATCGGGGTACCTACGAGCAGTACTTC
TRBV27,.,.,TRBJ2-1,CASNFRNEQFF,TGTGCCAGCAATTTTAGAAATGAGCAGTTCTTC
TRBV27,.,.,TRBJ2-1,CASSPDRSSYNEQFF,TGTGCCAGCAGCCCTGACAGGAGCTCCTACAATGAGCAGTTCTTC
TRBV29-1,.,once,TRBJ2-3,CSVLEGTYTDTQYF,TGCAGCGTTTTAGAGGGGACTTACACAGATACGCAGTATTTT
TRBV2,.,.,TRBJ1-1,CASSDGLLNTEAFF,TGTGCCAGCAGTGATGGGCTGTTGAACACTGAAGCTTTCTTT